This is a list of T cell receptor beta chains from one sample in a study of shared T cell receptors in the human thymus. Some clones are missing from TCRdb's copy, which holds only in-frame ones; the method was immunoSEQ multiplex PCR. The sample shows around 730,000 clones, 80% to 90% of them seen only once. These records were also assigned to another study, of human thymus T cells.

The sample consisted of thymocytes. The receptors shown here come from a girl under three years old with a congenital heart defect. The CDR3 runs from the conserved cysteine through the conserved F or W. The order of the fields is J gene, clone size, V gene, D gene, CDR3 DNA, CDR3 protein. The D gene is left open where the match is weak. The size of a clone is reported for some rows only, either as once, few or many, or as a class for expanded clones.

TRBJ1-5	.	TRBV10-2	.	TGCGCCAGCAGTGCTCGGGGGAGGAAGGGGCGTCAGCCCCAGCATTTT	CASSARGRKGRQPQHF
TRBJ1-1	.	TRBV2	TRBD1	TGTGCCAGCCTTCATGAACATCCGCAGGGGGACACTGAAGCTTTCTTT	CASLHEHPQGDTEAFF
TRBJ1-1	.	TRBV6-1	.	TGTGCCAGCAGTGAACGTCTCTGGAGAACTGAAGCTTTCTTT	CASSERLWRTEAFF
TRBJ1-6	.	TRBV10-3	TRBD1	TGTGCCATCAGCGGGGCAGGGGGCGCGAGGAATTCACCCCTCCACTTT	CAISGAGGARNSPLHF
TRBJ2-2	.	TRBV7-9	.	TGTGCCAGCAGCCCTGACTGGCTGTTCGCCGGGGAGCTGTTTTTT	CASSPDWLFAGELFF
TRBJ1-2	.	TRBV7-9	.	TGTGCCAGCAGCTTAATTTCGGGAGGCTACACCTTC	CASSLISGGYTF
TRBJ1-2	.	TRBV6-4	.	TGTGCCAGCAGTGACTCGACAGGCAGCGGTGGCTACACCTTC	CASSDSTGSGGYTF
TRBJ1-2	.	TRBV4-3	TRBD1	TGCGCCAGCAGCCGGAAACAGGGGGCTGGTGGCTACACCTTC	CASSRKQGAGGYTF
TRBJ2-5	.	TRBV7-6	.	TGTGCCAGCAGCTCGACAGTCCAAGAGACCCAGTACTTC	CASSSTVQETQYF
TRBJ1-2	once	TRBV6-1	.	TGTGCCAGCAGTTTACGCCAAGGGGATGGCTACACCTTC	CASSLRQGDGYTF
TRBJ1-2	few	TRBV28	TRBD1	TGTGCCAGCAGTCGGGGCCAGGGGGCGGGAGGCTACACCTTC	CASSRGQGAGGYTF
TRBJ2-7	.	TRBV5-1	.	TGCGCCAGCAGCTTTCCGGGCTGGGACGGACAGATGGCCTACGAGCAGTACTTC	CASSFPGWDGQMAYEQYF
TRBJ1-5	.	TRBV2	.	TGTGCCAGTGGGGAGGCGGGCAATCAGCCCCAGCATTTT	CASGEAGNQPQHF
TRBJ2-2	once	TRBV10-1	.	TGCGCCACTTCGAGGACAGCCGGCACCGGGGAGCTGTTTTTT	CATSRTAGTGELFF
TRBJ2-7	.	TRBV5-6	TRBD1	TGTGCCAGCAGTGGGGGACAGCTTAAATCCTACGAGCAGTACTTC	CASSGGQLKSYEQYF
TRBJ2-3	.	TRBV5-1	.	TGCGCCAGCGCCCCGGGAGTCAGCACAGATACGCAGTATTTT	CASAPGVSTDTQYF
TRBJ2-7	.	TRBV29-1	TRBD1	TGCAGCGTTGAGACAGGGGGCGACGAGCAGTACTTC	CSVETGGDEQYF
TRBJ2-7	once	TRBV7-6	.	TGTGCCAGCAGCTCGTCCTCGGAGCAGTACTTC	CASSSSSEQYF
TRBJ1-2	.	TRBV27	TRBD1	TGTGCCAGCAAGGGGGCGCTCGGCTATGGCTACACCTTC	CASKGALGYGYTF
TRBJ1-2	.	TRBV15	TRBD1	TGTGCCACCAGCTCTTTACAGGGGGCTGATGGCTACACCTTC	CATSSLQGADGYTF
TRBJ1-2	.	TRBV15	.	TGTGCCACAGCCCTATGGCTCAATAGCTGGTTTGGCTACACCTTC	CATALWLNSWFGYTF
TRBJ2-5	.	TRBV30	TRBD2	TGTGCCTGGGTGGTAGCGGGAGAGACCCAGTACTTC	CAWVVAGETQYF
TRBJ1-5	.	TRBV9	TRBD1	TGTGCCAGCAGCGCGGGACAGCCTAATCAGCCCCAGCATTTT	CASSAGQPNQPQHF
TRBJ1-5	.	TRBV7-2	.	TGTGCCAGCAGTTGGACAACCCTACATTATAGTCAGCCCCAGCATTTT	CASSWTTLHYSQPQHF
TRBJ1-4	.	TRBV29-1	TRBD1	TGCAGCGTGACTGCTGGGACAGGGGGCCGTGGAGCTAATGAAAAACTGTTTTTT	CSVTAGTGGRGANEKLFF
TRBJ1-2	.	TRBV6-4	.	TGTGCCAGCAGTGACGCGGGGCTCGGTGGCTACACCTTC	CASSDAGLGGYTF
TRBJ2-1	.	TRBV29-1	TRBD2	TGCAGCGTTGAAGGACCTTACCTAGCGGGGGGAGGGAATGAGCAGTTCTTC	CSVEGPYLAGGGNEQFF
TRBJ2-1	few	TRBV2	.	TGTGCCAAGAGGACAGATCAGAACAATGAGCAGTTCTTC	CAKRTDQNNEQFF
TRBJ2-5	.	TRBV7-2	TRBD1	TGTGCCAGCAGACCAACAGGGGGCATGGAGACCCAGTACTTC	CASRPTGGMETQYF
TRBJ2-7	.	TRBV6-5	.	TGTGCCAGCAGTTACCGTAACAGGGAGGGGCACGAGCAGTACTTC	CASSYRNREGHEQYF
TRBJ2-7	.	TRBV19	TRBD1	TGTGCCAGTAGGGCGCGGGACAGGGTTCCCTACGAGCAGTACTTC	CASRARDRVPYEQYF
TRBJ1-4	.	TRBV11-2	.	TGTGCCAGCAGCTTAGACAGGGTTTCCAATGAAAAACTGTTTTTT	CASSLDRVSNEKLFF
TRBJ1-1	.	TRBV5-6	.	TGTGCCAGCAGCTCTTTGTCAGTGGAGGGAACTGAAGCTTTCTTT	CASSSLSVEGTEAFF
TRBJ2-3	.	TRBV5-4	TRBD1	TGTGCCAGCAGCGAACCGGGACAGGGCACAGATACGCAGTATTTT	CASSEPGQGTDTQYF
TRBJ2-3	.	TRBV9	.	TGTGCCAGCAGCTTCTCAGGGGAGAGGACAGATACGCAGTATTTT	CASSFSGERTDTQYF
TRBJ1-6	.	TRBV7-6	TRBD1	TGTGCCAGCAGCTTAGCCCCGGACAGGGTGTCCCAGGCGGTCAATTCACCCCTCCACTTT	CASSLAPDRVSQAVNSPLHF
TRBJ2-5	few	TRBV4-3	TRBD1	TGCGCCAGCAGCCAGGCACAGGGGGCCCAAGAGACCCAGTACTTC	CASSQAQGAQETQYF
TRBJ1-2	.	TRBV25-1	TRBD1	TGTGCCAGCAAACGGGACAGCAACTATGGCTACACCTTC	CASKRDSNYGYTF
TRBJ2-4	.	TRBV5-6	.	TGTGCCAGCAGCCTCCTCTTCGACATTCAGTACTTC	CASSLLFDIQYF
TRBJ2-7	.	TRBV9	.	TGTGCCAGCGGTCGGAGTCCGTCGTTGAAGTCCTACGAGCAGTACTTC	CASGRSPSLKSYEQYF
TRBJ2-7	.	TRBV28	.	TGTGCCAGCAGTGCGACTCACAAAACCTACGAGCAGTACTTC	CASSATHKTYEQYF
TRBJ2-5	.	TRBV7-7	.	TGTGCCAGCAGCTTGCAGGAGGAGGAAGAGACCCAGTACTTC	CASSLQEEEETQYF
TRBJ2-1	once	TRBV6-5	TRBD1	TGTGCCAGCAGTTACCTGGCAGGGGGTGCCTACAATGAGCAGTTCTTC	CASSYLAGGAYNEQFF
TRBJ1-2	few	TRBV28	.	TGTGCCAGCAGTTTGAAGGACAACGAATATGGCTACACCTTC	CASSLKDNEYGYTF